One sample yielded the 23 T cell receptor beta chains listed below, sequenced in a study of CD8+ T cells in alopecia areata. Extraction of RNA preceded its reverse transcription into cDNA, which served as the sequencing template. Clones were sequenced by immunoSEQ multiplex PCR, and TCRdb holds only the in-frame ones, with some missing. The sample lists over 150,000 clones; 55% to 70% were seen once. Treatment here: oral pan-JAK inhibitor, 5-10 mg twice daily. The specimen comprised CD4+ T cells sorted from blood, sampled at week 4, from a patient treated with tofacitinib. These receptors were obtained from a human donor with alopecia areata.

This chain uses TRBV30 with TRBJ1-2; no clear D. Germline values: CDR1 GTSNPN, CDR2 SVGIG (reference sequence). CDR3 size: 11 residues. V shed 6 bases and J shed 3 bases, with 8 bases lying between them. CDR3 sequence (DNA): TGTGCCTGCTCGAGGGACTATGGCTACACCTTC. Its translation is CACSRDYGYTF.

The chain employs TRBV5-1 and TRBJ2-5; the D gene is possibly TRBD2 (6 bases). V was clipped by 6 bases and J by 2 bases, with 8 bases between them. This CDR3 comprises 12 residues. Germline CDR1 is SGHRS and CDR2 is YFSETQ. This CDR3 is CASTGVQETQYF. In DNA form, the CDR3 reads TGCGCCAGCACGGGAGTTCAAGAGACCCAGTACTTC.

This chain connects TRBV5-1 to TRBJ2-5, with no clear D. Germline V gene data show CDR1 as SGHRS and CDR2 as YFSETQ. The CDR3 runs 15 residues. Trimming cost V 0 bases and J 0 bases, with 9 bases left between them. The CDR3 nucleotides read TGCGCCAGCAGCTTGGCATCGCGGAACCAAGAGACCCAGTACTTC. It translates to CASSLASRNQETQYF. The full variable domain, rest sourced from reference TRBV5-1 and TRBJ2-5, is KAGVTQTPRYLIKTRGQQVTLSCSPISGHRSVSWYQQTPGQGLQFLFEYFSETQRNKGNFPGRFSGRQFSNSRSEMNVSTLELGDSALYLCASSLASRNQETQYFGPGTRLLVL.

The J gene is TRBJ2-3, the V gene TRBV7-3; 12 bases agree with TRBD2. The germline V gene has CDR1 SGHTA and CDR2 FQGTGA. V was pared by 4 bases and J by 0 bases, with 2 bases of the junction left unmatched. This CDR3 is built from 16 residues. The CDR3 DNA is TGTGCCAGCAGCTCAGGGACTAGCGGGAGCACAGATACGCAGTATTTT. It specifies CASSSGTSGSTDTQYF.

This chain connects TRBV7-9 to TRBJ2-7; 7 bases match TRBD1. CDR1 SEHNR and CDR2 FQNEAQ come from the germline V gene (reference sequence). V shed 5 bases and J 2 bases; nucleotides not matched to a gene: 3. The CDR3 spans 13 residues. DNA for the CDR3: TGTGCCAGCAGCCCGGGACAGACCTACGAGCAGTACTTC. Its translation: CASSPGQTYEQYF.

The J gene is TRBJ2-7, the V gene TRBV29-1; 8 nucleotides agree with TRBD1. Germline-derived CDR1 and CDR2 are SQVTM and ANQGSEA. Trimming took 7 bases from V and 4 from J; bases not matched to a gene: 12. The CDR3 consists of 14 residues. CDR3 amino acids: CSADAGQDQYEQYF. The DNA of the CDR3 is TGCAGCGCAGACGCGGGACAGGATCAATACGAGCAGTACTTC.

The rearrangement joins TRBV6-5 to TRBJ2-5; 9 nucleotides line up with TRBD1. With 6 bases clipped from V and 4 bases from J, the junction kept 6 bases outside the gene matches. In germline, CDR1 is MNHEY, CDR2 SVGAGI. CDR3 length equals 14 residues. The CDR3 nucleotides read TGTGCCAGCAGGGGGACAGGGAGAAGAGAGACCCAGTACTTC. Translated, it gives CASRGTGRRETQYF.

The chain recombines TRBV4-3 with TRBJ2-2; 15 positions agree with TRBD2. Germline trimming cut 4 bases from V and 0 bases from J; bases unmatched to any gene: 9. The germline gives CDR1 LGHNA, CDR2 YSLEER. CDR3 length: 20 residues. The CDR3 protein is CASSRSGLAGGPTNTGELFF. CDR3 nucleotides: TGCGCCAGCAGCCGCTCGGGACTAGCGGGGGGACCTACGAACACCGGGGAGCTGTTTTTT.

J is TRBJ1-2 and V is TRBV30; D is unclear. Germline V gives CDR1 GTSNPN, CDR2 SVGIG (reference sequence). This CDR3 is built from 14 residues. V lost 7 bases and J 2 bases, leaving 17 bases between the germline ends. This CDR3 is CAYTPGRKNYGYTF. Here the CDR3 DNA reads TGTGCCTATACGCCCGGCAGGAAAAACTATGGCTACACCTTC.

This clone is a singleton in its sample. The chain joins TRBV5-1 to TRBJ2-7; a weak D match, TRBD2 (6 bases). The CDR3 consists of 16 residues. CDR1 and CDR2 (germline): SGHRS, YFSETQ. V lost 2 bases and J 7 bases, leaving 22 bases between the germline ends. CDR3 bases: TGCGCCAGCAGCTTAGGTGGCGGGGACGGGGCGTATGAGCAGTACTTC. It translates to CASSLGGGDGAYEQYF.

V usage is TRBV14 and J usage is TRBJ1-1; D might be TRBD1 (6 bases). Trimming took off 2 bases at V and 1 base at J, with 11 bases between the two ends. CDR3 size: 15 residues. Germline assignment: CDR1 SGHDN and CDR2 FVKESK. CDR3 bases: TGTGCCAGCAGCCAATCGGGGGCCGCGAACACTGAAGCTTTCTTT. This translates into CASSQSGAANTEAFF.

The V call is TRBV4-2, the J call TRBJ1-2, with 10 nucleotides matching TRBD1. The CDR3 length is 15 residues. Germline-derived CDR1 and CDR2 are LGHNA and YNFKEQ. The J segment lost 5 bases and the V segment lost 4 bases, leaving 7 bases of the junction unmatched. CDR3 in DNA: TGTGCCAGCAGCCGTGTGACAGGGGGCGCATATGGCTACACCTTC. This encodes CASSRVTGGAYGYTF.

This chain links TRBV30 with TRBJ1-2; D gene uncertain. The CDR3 is 12 residues long. Deletions cut 2 bases from V and 8 bases from J, with 12 bases between. From germline, CDR1 is GTSNPN and CDR2 SVGIG (reference sequence). In DNA form, the CDR3 reads TGTGCCTGGAGTCCCCGGGAATCCGGCTACACCTTC. Translating gives CAWSPRESGYTF. Drawing the rest from reference TRBV30 and TRBJ1-2, the complete variable domain is SQTIHQWPATLVQPVGSPLSLECTVEGTSNPNLYWYRQAAGRGLQLLFYSVGIGQISSEVPQNLSASRPQDRQFILSSKKLLLSDSGFYLCAWSPRESGYTFGSGTRLTVV.

This sequence joins TRBV10-3 and TRBJ2-3, with 7 bases identical to TRBD1. The CDR3 is 15 residues long. Germline V CDR1 and CDR2: ENHRY, SYGVKD. J gave up 4 bases and V 0 bases, and 4 bases lay outside the gene matches. The CDR3: CAISESQGIADTQYF. In DNA form, the CDR3 reads TGTGCCATCAGTGAGTCACAGGGGATCGCAGATACGCAGTATTTT.

The chain has TRBV7-2 and TRBJ2-3, with 10 bases aligning to TRBD2. V lost 2 bases to trimming and J lost 1 base; unmatched junction nucleotides: 3. CDR1 SGHTA and CDR2 FQGNSA come from the germline V gene. The CDR3 extends over 16 amino acids. The CDR3 coding sequence is TGTGCCAGCAGCTTATTGGGGACTAGCGGCACAGATACGCAGTATTTT. Translation: CASSLLGTSGTDTQYF.

The chain combines TRBV9 with TRBJ2-7; perhaps TRBD1 as D (6 bases). V shed 2 bases and J shed 3 bases, with 9 bases lying between them. This CDR3 is built from 13 residues. Germline lookup yields CDR1 SGDLS and CDR2 YYNGEE. CDR3 in amino acids: CASSVLDSYEQYF. The CDR3 DNA sequence: TGTGCCAGCAGCGTGCTGGACAGCTACGAGCAGTACTTC.

The chain carries TRBV5-6 and TRBJ1-1; D not certain. The CDR3 contains 15 residues. V was cut by 2 bases and J by 2 bases, with 13 bases left in between. Germline CDR1 SGHDT, CDR2 YYEEEE. The DNA of the CDR3 is TGTGCCAGCAGCTTCAGAGATAGGGATAACACTGAAGCTTTCTTT. Amino acids: CASSFRDRDNTEAFF.

This clone occurred a few times. The chain combines TRBV25-1 with TRBJ2-7, with 12 bases aligning to TRBD1. Germline V lookup: CDR1 MGHDK, CDR2 SYGVNS. After removal of 4 bases from V and 5 bases from J, the junction contained 3 bases not matched to a gene. The CDR3 runs to 14 residues. The CDR3 sequence is CASSGGQGAHEQYF. CDR3 nucleotide sequence: TGTGCCAGCAGTGGGGGACAGGGGGCTCACGAGCAGTACTTC.

CDR3 protein: CASSRDRVEETQYF. The CDR3 DNA sequence: TGCGCCAGCAGCCGGGACAGGGTCGAGGAGACCCAGTACTTC. This chain connects TRBV5-1 to TRBJ2-5; TRBD1 agrees at 9 bases. The V segment lost 4 bases and the J segment 5 bases; nucleotides outside the gene matches: 6. Germline V gene lookup returns CDR1 SGHRS and CDR2 YFSETQ. The CDR3 length is 14 residues.

The chain couples TRBV5-1 to TRBJ2-3; TRBD2 aligns across 10 bases. CDR1 SGHRS and CDR2 YFSETQ come from the germline V gene. The CDR3 contains 14 residues. J was trimmed by 6 bases and V by 0 bases; bases with no gene match: 1. DNA for the CDR3: TGCGCCAGCAGCTTGGAGGGACTAGCGGATACGCAGTATTTT. It codes for CASSLEGLADTQYF.

This chain joins TRBV29-1 and TRBJ1-1; TRBD1 agrees at 8 bases. The CDR3 runs to 16 residues. J gave up 0 bases and V 8 bases, and 14 bases lay outside the gene matches. Germline assignment: CDR1 SQVTM and CDR2 ANQGSEA. The CDR3 DNA reads as TGCAGCCACGTCCCAGGGGGCAAGGCTATGAACACTGAAGCTTTCTTT. Protein: CSHVPGGKAMNTEAFF.

By sample fraction, this clone is medium-sized (0.01 to 0.1%). The gene calls are TRBV27 and TRBJ1-1; possible D gene TRBD1, 5 bases. The V gene lost 6 bases and the J gene lost 4 bases, with 12 bases spanning the gap. Looked up from germline, CDR1 is MNHEY and CDR2 is SMNVEV (reference sequence). The CDR3 has 13 residues. CDR3 loop: CASSSPGITEAFF. CDR3 DNA sequence: TGTGCCAGCAGCTCCCCAGGGATCACTGAAGCTTTCTTT.

This chain uses TRBV29-1 with TRBJ1-1; a weak D match, TRBD1 (6 bases). Trimming took off 7 bases at V and 1 base at J, with 13 bases between the two ends. CDR3 length: 13 residues. Germline CDR1 SQVTM, CDR2 ANQGSEA. CDR3 DNA sequence: TGCAGCGCCTATTCGGGACAGAACACTGAAGCTTTCTTT. As protein: CSAYSGQNTEAFF.